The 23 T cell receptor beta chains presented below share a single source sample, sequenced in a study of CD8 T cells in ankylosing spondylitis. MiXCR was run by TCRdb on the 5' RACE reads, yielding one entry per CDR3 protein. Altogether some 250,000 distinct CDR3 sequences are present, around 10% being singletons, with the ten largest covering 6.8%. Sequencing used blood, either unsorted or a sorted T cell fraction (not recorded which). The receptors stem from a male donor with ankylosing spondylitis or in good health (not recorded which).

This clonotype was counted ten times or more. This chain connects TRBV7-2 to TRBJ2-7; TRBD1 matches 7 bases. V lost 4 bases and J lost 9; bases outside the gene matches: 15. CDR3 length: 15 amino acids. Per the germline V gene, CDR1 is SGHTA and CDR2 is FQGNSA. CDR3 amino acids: CASSYHRDSSVGQYF. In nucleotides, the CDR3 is TGTGCCAGCAGCTACCACCGGGACAGTAGTGTAGGGCAGTACTTC.

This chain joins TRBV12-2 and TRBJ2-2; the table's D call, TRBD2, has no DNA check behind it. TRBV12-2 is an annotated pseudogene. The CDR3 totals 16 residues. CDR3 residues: CASRPSLSGNTGELFF. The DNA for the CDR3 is TGTGCAAGTCGCCCGAGTTTAAGCGGCAACACCGGGGAGCTGTTTTTT.

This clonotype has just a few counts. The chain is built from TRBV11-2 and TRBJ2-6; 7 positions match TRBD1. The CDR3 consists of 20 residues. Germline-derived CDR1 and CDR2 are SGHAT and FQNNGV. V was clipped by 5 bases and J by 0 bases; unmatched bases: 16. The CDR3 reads CASSGQRGRLFSSGANVLTF. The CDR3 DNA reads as TGTGCCAGCAGCGGCCAGAGGGGGCGGCTATTTAGCTCTGGGGCCAACGTCCTGACTTTC.

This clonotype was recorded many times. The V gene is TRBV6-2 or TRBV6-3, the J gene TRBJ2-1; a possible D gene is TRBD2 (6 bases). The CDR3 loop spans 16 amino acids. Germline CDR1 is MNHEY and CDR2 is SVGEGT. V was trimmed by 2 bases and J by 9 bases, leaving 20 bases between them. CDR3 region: CASSYRGLPPPSEQFF. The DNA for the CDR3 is TGTGCCAGCAGTTACAGAGGACTACCCCCGCCCAGTGAGCAGTTCTTC.

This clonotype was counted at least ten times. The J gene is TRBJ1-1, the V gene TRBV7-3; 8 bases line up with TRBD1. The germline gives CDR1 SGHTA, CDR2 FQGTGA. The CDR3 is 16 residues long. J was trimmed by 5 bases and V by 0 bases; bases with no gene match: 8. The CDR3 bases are TGTGCCAGCAGCTTAACGGGGGGACAGGAGGGGACTGAAGCTTTCTTT. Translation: CASSLTGGQEGTEAFF.

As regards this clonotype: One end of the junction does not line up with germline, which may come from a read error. For the CDR3, the DNA is TGTGCCAGCTTGGGAGATCCCGGGACAGGGGACAATGGGCAGTTCTTC. Translation gives CASLGDPGTGDNGQFF. V is TRBV7-9 and J is TRBJ2-1; TRBD1 agrees at 10 bases. The CDR3 has 16 amino acids. Germline CDR1 is SEHNR and CDR2 is FQNEAQ (reference sequence).

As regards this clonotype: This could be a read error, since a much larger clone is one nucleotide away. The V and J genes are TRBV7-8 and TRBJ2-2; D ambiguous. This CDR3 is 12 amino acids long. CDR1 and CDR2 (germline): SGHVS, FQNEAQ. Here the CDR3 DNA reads TGTGTCAGCAGCTTCCGGACCGGGGAGCTGTTTTTT. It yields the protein CVSSFRTGELFF.

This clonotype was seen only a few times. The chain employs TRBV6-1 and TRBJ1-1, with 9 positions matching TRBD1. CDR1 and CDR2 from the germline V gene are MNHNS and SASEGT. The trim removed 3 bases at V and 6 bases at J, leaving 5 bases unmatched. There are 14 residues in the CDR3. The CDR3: CASSDRDRVPEAFF. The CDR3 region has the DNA TGTGCCAGCAGTGACCGGGACAGGGTCCCTGAAGCTTTCTTT.

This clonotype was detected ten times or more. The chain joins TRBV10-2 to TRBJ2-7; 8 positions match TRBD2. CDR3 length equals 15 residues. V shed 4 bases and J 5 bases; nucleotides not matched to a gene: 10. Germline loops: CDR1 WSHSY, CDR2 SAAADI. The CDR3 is CASSVAGGFKDEQYF. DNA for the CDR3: TGCGCCAGCAGTGTCGCGGGGGGTTTTAAGGACGAGCAGTACTTC.

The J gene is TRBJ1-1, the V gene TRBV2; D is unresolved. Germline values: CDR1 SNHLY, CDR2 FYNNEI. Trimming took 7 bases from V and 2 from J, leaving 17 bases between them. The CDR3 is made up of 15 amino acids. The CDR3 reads CASKFEQTTNTEAFF. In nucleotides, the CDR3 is TGTGCCAGCAAATTCGAACAAACTACTAACACTGAAGCTTTCTTT.

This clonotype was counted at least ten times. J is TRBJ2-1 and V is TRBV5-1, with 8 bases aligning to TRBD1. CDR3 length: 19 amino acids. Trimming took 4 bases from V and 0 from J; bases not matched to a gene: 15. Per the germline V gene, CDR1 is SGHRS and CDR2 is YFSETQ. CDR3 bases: TGCGCCAGCAGCCGGGGGACAGGCCCTTCCCAAAACTCCTACAATGAGCAGTTCTTC. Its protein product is CASSRGTGPSQNSYNEQFF.

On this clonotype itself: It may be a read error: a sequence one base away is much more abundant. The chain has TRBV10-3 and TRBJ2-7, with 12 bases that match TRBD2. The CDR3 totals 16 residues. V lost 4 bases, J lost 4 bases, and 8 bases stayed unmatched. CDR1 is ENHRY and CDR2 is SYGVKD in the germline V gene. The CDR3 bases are TGTGCCATCAGTGGAGGAAGGACTAGCGGGACATACGAGCAGTACTTC. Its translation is CAISGGRTSGTYEQYF.

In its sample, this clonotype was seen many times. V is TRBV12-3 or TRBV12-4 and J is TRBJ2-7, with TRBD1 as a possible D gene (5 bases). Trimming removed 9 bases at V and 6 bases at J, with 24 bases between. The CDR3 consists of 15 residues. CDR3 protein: CARLRHRQRYCEQYF. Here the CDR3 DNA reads TGTGCCAGACTCCGACACCGACAGCGTTACTGCGAGCAGTACTTC.

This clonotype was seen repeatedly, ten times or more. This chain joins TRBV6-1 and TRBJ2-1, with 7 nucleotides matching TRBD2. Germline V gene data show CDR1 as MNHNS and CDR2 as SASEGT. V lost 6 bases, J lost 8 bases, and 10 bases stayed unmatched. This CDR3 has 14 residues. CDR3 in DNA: TGTGCCAGCAGATGGGCTAGCGGACAATATGAGCAGTTCTTC. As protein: CASRWASGQYEQFF.

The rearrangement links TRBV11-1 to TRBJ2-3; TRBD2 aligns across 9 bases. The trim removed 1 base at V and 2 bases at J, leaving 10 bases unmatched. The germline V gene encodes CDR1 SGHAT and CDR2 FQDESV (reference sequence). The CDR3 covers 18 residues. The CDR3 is CASSLVLSGGPYTDTQYF. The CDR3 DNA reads TGTGCCAGCAGCTTAGTCCTAAGCGGGGGGCCCTACACAGATACGCAGTATTTT.

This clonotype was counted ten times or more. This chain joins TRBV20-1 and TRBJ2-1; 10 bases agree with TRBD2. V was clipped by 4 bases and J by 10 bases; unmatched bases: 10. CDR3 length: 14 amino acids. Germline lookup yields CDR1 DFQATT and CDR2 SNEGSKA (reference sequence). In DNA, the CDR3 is TGCAGTGCTACTGGACTAGCGGACCCCCGGGAGCAGTTCTTC. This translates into CSATGLADPREQFF.

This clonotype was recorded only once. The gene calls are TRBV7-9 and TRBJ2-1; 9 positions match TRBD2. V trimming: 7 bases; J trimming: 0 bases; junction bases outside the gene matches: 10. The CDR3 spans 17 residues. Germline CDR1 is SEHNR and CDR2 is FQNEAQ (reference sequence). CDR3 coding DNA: TGTGCCAGCATCTCCCTAGCGGGACGTAGCTCCTACAATGAGCAGTTCTTC. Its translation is CASISLAGRSSYNEQFF.

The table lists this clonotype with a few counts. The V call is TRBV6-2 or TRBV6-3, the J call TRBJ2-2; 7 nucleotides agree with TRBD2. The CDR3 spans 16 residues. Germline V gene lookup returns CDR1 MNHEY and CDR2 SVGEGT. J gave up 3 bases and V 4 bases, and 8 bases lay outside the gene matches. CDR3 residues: CASSFGLGVDTGELFF. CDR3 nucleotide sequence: TGTGCCAGCAGTTTTGGACTAGGTGTTGACACCGGGGAGCTGTTTTTT.

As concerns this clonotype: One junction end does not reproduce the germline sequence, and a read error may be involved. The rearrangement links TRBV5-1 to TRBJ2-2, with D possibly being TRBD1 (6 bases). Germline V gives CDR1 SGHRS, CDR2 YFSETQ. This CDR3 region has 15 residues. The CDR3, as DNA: TGCGCCAGCAGCTTAGAGGGTAGGGACACCGAGGAGCTGTTTTTT. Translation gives CASSLEGRDTEELFF.

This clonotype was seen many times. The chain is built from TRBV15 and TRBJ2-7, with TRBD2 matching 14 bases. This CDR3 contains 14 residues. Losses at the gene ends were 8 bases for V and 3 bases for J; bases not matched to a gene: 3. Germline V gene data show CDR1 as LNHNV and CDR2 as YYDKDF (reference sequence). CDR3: CATSGTSGSYEQYF. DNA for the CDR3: TGTGCCACCTCGGGGACTAGCGGGAGCTACGAGCAGTACTTC.

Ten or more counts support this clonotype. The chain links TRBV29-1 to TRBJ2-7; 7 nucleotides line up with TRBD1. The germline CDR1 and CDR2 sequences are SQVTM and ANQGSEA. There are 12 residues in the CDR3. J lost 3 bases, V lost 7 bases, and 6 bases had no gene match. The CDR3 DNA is TGCAGCGCCGGACAGGCGTACTACGAGCAGTACTTC. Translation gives CSAGQAYYEQYF.

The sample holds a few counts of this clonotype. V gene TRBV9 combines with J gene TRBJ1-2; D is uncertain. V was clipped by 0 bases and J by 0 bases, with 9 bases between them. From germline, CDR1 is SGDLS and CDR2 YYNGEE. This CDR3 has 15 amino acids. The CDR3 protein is CASSVAASPNYGYTF. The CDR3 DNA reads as TGTGCCAGCAGCGTAGCTGCATCACCTAACTATGGCTACACCTTC. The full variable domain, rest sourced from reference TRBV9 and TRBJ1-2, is DSGVTQTPKHLITATGQRVTLRCSPRSGDLSVYWYQQSLDQGLQFLIQYYNGEERAKGNILERFSAQQFPDLHSELNLSSLELGDSALYFCASSVAASPNYGYTFGSGTRLTVV.

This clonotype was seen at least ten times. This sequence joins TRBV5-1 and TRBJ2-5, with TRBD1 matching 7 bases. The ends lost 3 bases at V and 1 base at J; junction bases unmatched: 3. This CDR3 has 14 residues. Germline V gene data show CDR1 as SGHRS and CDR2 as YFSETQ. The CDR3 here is CASSSGTVQETQYF. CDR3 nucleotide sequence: TGCGCCAGCAGCTCCGGGACAGTCCAAGAGACCCAGTACTTC.